This T cell receptor beta chain is from a study of OX40 agonist ivuxolimab in advanced cancers. Study-wide context: Every 2 weeks, patients received ivuxolimab intravenously, dosed at 0.01 to 10 mg/kg.

The germline V gene has CDR1 LNHNV and CDR2 YYDKDF (reference sequence). This CDR3 has 15 residues. V lost 1 base to trimming and J lost 2 bases, with 9 bases between them. The sampling schedule covered blood at baseline, cycle 4 day 1, and cycle 7 day 1. Sequenced by immunoSEQ multiplex PCR; TCRdb stores in-frame clones only, minus some. In the table there are fewer than 15,000 clones, 85% to 90% of which are singletons. This clone was detected only once. The chain employs TRBV15 and TRBJ2-1, with D unclear. The receptor comes from an adult with an advanced solid tumor such as melanoma, head and neck, liver or kidney cancer. This specimen consisted of CD4+ or CD8+ T cells sorted from blood, obtained in a trial of the OX40 agonist ivuxolimab. The CDR3 region is CATSRGGSPYNEQFF. The CDR3 DNA is TGTGCCACCAGCAGAGGGGGTAGTCCCTACAATGAGCAGTTCTTC.